This paragraph covers one TCR beta chain sequence. A junction boundary mismatches the germline segment, possibly from a read error. This entry belongs to a study of blood T cell repertoires in COVID-19. Study information: In each case, the material was cDNA or gDNA derived from T cells, B-cell-depleted T cells, or PBMCs.

Recovered status applied to Cohort 3 donors who had two consecutive negative PCRs. It also applied to those with clearance or with symptom resolution. Per the original methods: How many nucleated cells were present was estimated from reference gene primer amplification. TCRdb's table, derived via immunoSEQ multiplex PCR, lists solely in-frame clones and lacks some. That table gives V, J and clone size, and the DNA gave D and trimming. The sample contains approximately 300,000 clones, about 89% of which appear only once. CDR3 length: 15 residues. The germline V gene encodes CDR1 SGHTA and CDR2 FQGNSA.

The V gene is TRBV7-2, the J gene TRBJ1-5; D is perhaps TRBD1 (5 bases). Material: PBMCs or T cells enriched from blood (not recorded which). This TCR was sampled from a woman between 18 and 30 years old who had recovered from COVID-19. The CDR3 reads CASSLAWGGNQPQHF. The CDR3 DNA follows: TGTGCCAGCAGCCTAGCCTGGGGGGGCAATCAGCCCCAGCATTTT.